The 27 T cell receptor beta chains below were found in one sample sequenced in a study of beta chain features in type 1 diabetes. General study findings and limits: In all four CD4+ subsets, TCRB CDR3 length was significantly, moderately reduced in type 1 diabetes.

Expressed TCRB transcripts were sequenced because the isolated RNA had all been reverse transcribed beforehand. Sequencing was performed with immunoSEQ multiplex PCR; in TCRdb, only in-frame clones are kept and a portion is missing. The sample records 95,000 to 150,000 clones, about a sixth being singletons. No antigen is known for these receptors. The sequencing sample was made of central memory CD4+ T cells from blood. The receptors originated from a man aged 25 to 40 with type 1 diabetes.

There are a few counts of this clone. The chain joins TRBV5-4 to TRBJ2-7; D ambiguous. The germline V and J ends were trimmed by 0 bases and 6 bases, with 13 bases remaining between them. This CDR3 spans 14 amino acids. Germline values: CDR1 SGHNT, CDR2 YYREEE (reference sequence). This chain's CDR3 is CASSLVSPNGEQYF. CDR3 DNA sequence: TGTGCCAGCAGCTTGGTTTCCCCTAATGGCGAGCAGTACTTC.

Details on this clone: Within the sample, other DNA sequences also encode this same CDR3. The chain has TRBV9 and TRBJ1-2; D gene unclear. The V gene's germline CDR1 is SGDLS and CDR2 YYNGEE. The CDR3 runs 12 residues. The V end lost 0 bases, the J end lost 5 bases, and 5 bases lay between the germline ends. This CDR3 reads CASSVEGYGYTF. The CDR3 DNA sequence: TGTGCCAGCAGCGTAGAGGGTTATGGCTACACCTTC.

The sample holds many counts of this clone. The chain recombines TRBV7-2 with TRBJ2-7, with D maybe TRBD2 (5 bases). The V gene's germline CDR1 is SGHTA and CDR2 FQGNSA. The CDR3 sequence is 14 residues long. V was shortened by 5 bases and J by 3 bases, with 14 bases between the two germline ends. This chain's CDR3 is CASSQQDGLYEQYF. CDR3 DNA: TGTGCCAGCAGCCAGCAGGACGGACTCTACGAGCAGTACTTC.

This clone has only a few counts. The chain employs TRBV20-1 and TRBJ2-7; D uncertain. Trimming shortened V by 0 bases and J by 5 bases, and 5 bases separated the two germline ends. CDR3 length: 11 residues. Germline CDR1 reads DFQATT; CDR2 reads SNEGSKA (reference sequence). The CDR3 sequence: CSARDFDEQYF. In DNA form, the CDR3 reads TGCAGTGCTAGAGATTTTGACGAGCAGTACTTC.

The chain uses TRBV5-6 and TRBJ1-1; D possibly corresponds to TRBD1 (5 bases). Germline-derived CDR1 and CDR2 are SGHDT and YYEEEE. Trimming took off 0 bases at V and 2 bases at J, with 14 bases between the two ends. This CDR3 is 16 amino acids long. The CDR3 region has the DNA TGTGCCAGCAGCTTGGGTGGTTGGGACTTAAACACTGAAGCTTTCTTT. Its protein product is CASSLGGWDLNTEAFF.

This clone was counted a few times. This chain joins TRBV9 and TRBJ1-2; 8 bases match TRBD1. The CDR3 sequence is 13 residues long. J gave up 8 bases and V 2 bases, and 5 bases lay outside the gene matches. Germline V gives CDR1 SGDLS, CDR2 YYNGEE. CDR3 DNA: TGTGCCAGCAGCGTGGACAGGGACTCCGGCTACACCTTC. Protein product: CASSVDRDSGYTF.

Only a few counts were recorded for this clone. The sample contains more than one DNA sequence encoding this CDR3. The V gene is TRBV18, the J gene TRBJ2-3; a possible D gene is TRBD2 (5 bases). The CDR3 consists of 14 residues. Trimming cost V 3 bases and J 3 bases, with 10 bases left between them. Germline values: CDR1 KGHSH, CDR2 LQKENI. CDR3 sequence (DNA): TGTGCCAGCTCACCGTCGGGGTGGACAGATACGCAGTATTTT. Translating gives CASSPSGWTDTQYF. Combining the CDR3 with reference TRBV18 and TRBJ2-3 gives the whole variable domain NAGVMQNPRHLVRRRGQEARLRCSPMKGHSHVYWYRQLPEEGLKFMVYLQKENIIDESGMPKERFSAEFPKEGPSILRIQQVVRGDSAAYFCASSPSGWTDTQYFGPGTRLTVL.

This clone was counted a few times. The chain joins TRBV4-3 to TRBJ1-4; D not certain. CDR3 size: 14 residues. In germline, CDR1 is LGHNA, CDR2 YSLEER. Trimming took off 0 bases at V and 8 bases at J, with 10 bases between the two ends. CDR3 in amino acids: CASSQDPSGEKLFF. The CDR3 region has the DNA TGCGCCAGCAGCCAAGATCCGAGCGGGGAAAAACTGTTTTTT.

This chain joins TRBV14 and TRBJ2-3; unclear D gene. Germline loops: CDR1 SGHDN, CDR2 FVKESK. CDR3 length: 16 amino acids. Deletions cut 6 bases from V and 2 bases from J, with 18 bases between. The CDR3 loop reads CASSQRQSFDTDTQYF. In DNA, the CDR3 is TGTGCCAGCAGTCAAAGGCAGTCCTTTGACACAGATACGCAGTATTTT.

In this sample, this clone turned up a few times. This chain connects TRBV28 to TRBJ2-3; D assignment may be TRBD1 or TRBD2 (6 bases each). The V end lost 5 bases, the J end lost 1 base, and 13 bases lay between the germline ends. CDR1 is MDHEN, CDR2 SYDVKM, per germline. The CDR3 totals 15 residues. CDR3 nucleotides: TGTGCCAGCAGTCGCAGGGGCGGGGGCACAGATACGCAGTATTTT. It encodes CASSRRGGGTDTQYF.

This clone showed up just a few times. The chain employs TRBV5-1 and TRBJ1-5, with 7 bases that match TRBD1. The CDR3 is made up of 13 amino acids. The germline V gene has CDR1 SGHRS and CDR2 YFSETQ. Trimming removed 4 bases from V and 4 bases from J; junction bases left unmatched: 2. The CDR3 bases are TGCGCCAGCAGCCGGGACAGTAATCAGCCCCAGCATTTT. This sequence encodes CASSRDSNQPQHF.

CDR3 sequence (DNA): TGTGCCAGCAGCGTGATAGGACAGGCAAGCTCCTACAATGAGCAGTTCTTC. It translates to CASSVIGQASSYNEQFF. The chain recombines TRBV9 with TRBJ2-1, with 7 bases identical to TRBD1. Germline V gene sequence: CDR1 SGDLS, CDR2 YYNGEE. V trimming: 2 bases; J trimming: 0 bases; junction bases outside the gene matches: 8. The CDR3 spans 17 residues.

The V and J genes are TRBV7-2 and TRBJ1-5, with D tentatively TRBD1 (6 bases). V dropped 1 base and J dropped 4 bases, with 17 bases sitting between them. This CDR3 is built from 17 residues. From germline, CDR1 is SGHTA and CDR2 FQGNSA. CDR3: CASSLGRGREYNQPQHF. CDR3 in DNA: TGTGCCAGCAGCTTAGGTCGGGGGCGCGAATATAATCAGCCCCAGCATTTT.

The J gene is TRBJ2-5, the V gene TRBV5-1, with D tentatively TRBD1 or TRBD2 (5 bases each). Germline V CDR1 and CDR2: SGHRS, YFSETQ. The CDR3 is 14 residues long. Between the trimmed V and J ends, which lost 4 bases and 4 bases, there was a span of 14 bases. The CDR3: CASSDPGTGETQYF. Here the CDR3 DNA reads TGCGCCAGCAGCGATCCGGGGACGGGAGAGACCCAGTACTTC.

In its sample, this clone was seen a few times. The chain joins TRBV7-2 to TRBJ1-1, with D possibly matching TRBD1 (5 bases). This CDR3 spans 15 amino acids. V dropped 10 bases and J dropped 1 base, with 19 bases sitting between them. Germline CDR1 reads SGHTA; CDR2 reads FQGNSA. The chain's CDR3 is CAIAGYKTANTEAFF. As DNA, the CDR3 is TGTGCCATCGCCGGTTATAAGACAGCGAACACTGAAGCTTTCTTT.

The chain recombines TRBV5-6 with TRBJ2-1; D gene ambiguous. The V and J ends lost 6 bases and 8 bases respectively, with 12 bases between them. The CDR3 runs to 12 residues. Germline CDR1 and CDR2: SGHDT and YYEEEE. The CDR3 spells CASTLWADEQFF. In DNA, the CDR3 is TGTGCCAGCACCCTTTGGGCCGATGAGCAGTTCTTC.

The V and J genes are TRBV30 and TRBJ2-7; 8 nucleotides line up with TRBD1. The CDR3 consists of 14 residues. Trimming at V came to 5 bases and at J to 0 bases, leaving 6 bases not matched to a gene. Germline CDR1 is GTSNPN and CDR2 is SVGIG (reference sequence). This CDR3 is CAWEGGQGSYEQYF. For the CDR3, the DNA is TGTGCCTGGGAGGGTGGACAGGGCTCCTACGAGCAGTACTTC.

The rearrangement joins TRBV11-3 to TRBJ1-1; the D gene is possibly TRBD1 (6 bases). Germline loops: CDR1 SGHNT, CDR2 YENEEA. Trimming pared 2 bases from V and 0 bases from J, leaving 10 bases between. This CDR3 spans 15 amino acids. Here the CDR3 DNA reads TGTGCCAGCAGCTTAAGAGACAGGATGAACACTGAAGCTTTCTTT. This translates into CASSLRDRMNTEAFF.

This clone was observed a few times. The J gene is TRBJ1-1, the V gene TRBV19; D gene ambiguous. The ends were cut back, 2 bases at V and 1 base at J, with 5 bases in the middle. This CDR3 contains 13 residues. Germline V lookup: CDR1 LNHDA, CDR2 SQIVND (reference sequence). CDR3 residues: CASSITQNTEAFF. DNA of the CDR3: TGTGCCAGTAGTATAACCCAGAACACTGAAGCTTTCTTT.

This sequence joins TRBV27 and TRBJ1-2, with 8 bases matching TRBD1. The CDR3 covers 14 residues. V lost 5 bases and J lost 7; bases outside the gene matches: 9. Germline values: CDR1 MNHEY, CDR2 SMNVEV (reference sequence). The chain's CDR3 is CASSPRTGQGGYTF. DNA of the CDR3: TGTGCCAGCAGTCCACGGACAGGGCAGGGTGGCTACACCTTC.

The genes are TRBV21-1 and TRBJ1-1; the table's D call of TRBD1 was not tested on the DNA. TRBV21-1 counts as a pseudogene. CDR3 length: 16 residues. CDR3 sequence: CASRLDSYRGRTEAFF. In nucleotides, the CDR3 is TGTGCCAGCAGATTGGACTCCTACAGGGGGCGTACTGAAGCTTTCTTT.

The chain combines TRBV7-8 with TRBJ2-5; D gene unclear. The germline V and J ends were trimmed by 2 bases and 1 base, with 5 bases remaining between them. This CDR3 has 13 residues. Germline lookup yields CDR1 SGHVS and CDR2 FQNEAQ. The chain's CDR3 is CASSLIPQETQYF. The DNA of the CDR3 is TGTGCCAGCAGCTTAATCCCCCAAGAGACCCAGTACTTC.

The J gene is TRBJ2-3, the V gene TRBV9; 12 bases line up with TRBD2. The CDR3 loop spans 16 amino acids. Germline loops: CDR1 SGDLS, CDR2 YYNGEE. J was trimmed by 2 bases and V by 4 bases; bases with no gene match: 5. DNA for the CDR3: TGTGCCAGCAGCCGGAGGACTAGCGGGGCCACAGATACGCAGTATTTT. Translated, it gives CASSRRTSGATDTQYF.

This clone was counted only a few times. This chain connects TRBV27 to TRBJ2-7, with 7 nucleotides matching TRBD2. CDR1 and CDR2 (germline): MNHEY, SMNVEV (reference sequence). CDR3 length: 15 amino acids. The V segment lost 5 bases and the J segment 2 bases; nucleotides outside the gene matches: 9. CDR3 amino acids: CASSPSGTQPYEQYF. The CDR3 DNA reads as TGTGCCAGCAGTCCCAGCGGGACCCAACCCTACGAGCAGTACTTC.

This clone appeared a few times. The chain's CDR3 is CASRTLSSYNEQFF. In DNA form, the CDR3 reads TGTGCCAGCAGGACTCTGAGCTCCTACAATGAGCAGTTCTTC. The chain joins TRBV28 to TRBJ2-1; the D is unclear. CDR3 size: 14 residues. V dropped 6 bases and J dropped 0 bases, with 9 bases sitting between them. Germline loops: CDR1 MDHEN, CDR2 SYDVKM.

The rearrangement joins TRBV7-2 to TRBJ2-3, with D unresolved. Germline V CDR1 and CDR2: SGHTA, FQGNSA. This CDR3 is built from 13 residues. Trimming pared 9 bases from V and 1 base from J, leaving 11 bases between. CDR3 loop: CASTARRTDTQYF. Here the CDR3 DNA reads TGTGCCAGTACCGCGCGGCGCACAGATACGCAGTATTTT. The variable domain in full, completed from reference TRBV7-2 and TRBJ2-3, reads GAGVSQSPSNKVTEKGKDVELRCDPISGHTALYWYRQSLGQGLEFLIYFQGNSAPDKSGLPSDRFSAERTGGSVSTLTIQRTQQEDSAVYLCASTARRTDTQYFGPGTRLTVL.

This clone has just a few counts. V and J are TRBV5-8 and TRBJ2-1, with 11 bases aligning to TRBD2. With V trimmed by 4 bases and J by 4 bases, 4 bases remained unmatched. Germline CDR1 SGHTS, CDR2 YDEGEE. This CDR3 has 15 residues. CDR3 in amino acids: CASSKGTSGYNEQFF. The CDR3 coding sequence is TGTGCCAGCAGCAAGGGGACTAGCGGATACAATGAGCAGTTCTTC.